These T cell receptor beta chains were read from a single sample in a study of T cells in Graves' hyperthyroidism and ophthalmopathy. TCRdb re-analysed the multiplex PCR reads in MiXCR, keeping a single row per CDR3 protein. The sample shows some 570,000 distinct CDR3 sequences, under 20% of them seen only once. Sequencing was carried out using blood. Source of these receptors: a woman aged 18 to 35 with Graves' ophthalmopathy. CDR3s include the opening cysteine and the closing phenylalanine or tryptophan. Fields, in order: clone size, V gene, J gene, D gene, CDR3 DNA, CDR3 protein. D genes are given only for firm matches. Clone size appears in some rows only: once, few, many, or a class for an expanded clone.

clone size: NA; V gene: TRBV20-1; J gene: TRBJ2-7; D gene: NA; CDR3 DNA: TGCAGTGCTAGTTCCGGACTGGTCTCCTACGAGCAGTACTTC; CDR3 protein: CSASSGLVSYEQYF
clone size: NA; V gene: TRBV7-9; J gene: TRBJ1-4; D gene: NA; CDR3 DNA: TGTGCCAGCAGCTTAGAGAGGGCAGGGGAAAAACTGTTTTTT; CDR3 protein: CASSLERAGEKLFF
clone size: few; V gene: TRBV3-1; J gene: TRBJ1-2; D gene: NA; CDR3 DNA: TGTGCCAGCAGCACTCGGTCTGAGGGTGGCTACACCTTC; CDR3 protein: CASSTRSEGGYTF
clone size: NA; V gene: TRBV4-3; J gene: TRBJ1-1; D gene: NA; CDR3 DNA: TGCGCCAGCAGCCAAGGGTCCGGACAGATGAACACTGAAGCTTTCTTT; CDR3 protein: CASSQGSGQMNTEAFF
clone size: NA; V gene: TRBV7-3; J gene: TRBJ2-3; D gene: NA; CDR3 DNA: TGTGCCAGCAGCCCTAGCAGTAGCACAGATACGCAGTATTTT; CDR3 protein: CASSPSSSTDTQYF
clone size: NA; V gene: TRBV19; J gene: TRBJ1-1; D gene: NA; CDR3 DNA: TGTGCCAGTAGGCCTGGGGACTTGAGCACTGAAGCTTTCTTT; CDR3 protein: CASRPGDLSTEAFF
clone size: few; V gene: TRBV6-1; J gene: TRBJ1-5; D gene: NA; CDR3 DNA: TGTGCCAGCAGTTCGGGGGGTTGGCAGCCCCAGCATTTT; CDR3 protein: CASSSGGWQPQHF
clone size: many; V gene: TRBV20-1; J gene: TRBJ2-5; D gene: TRBD2; CDR3 DNA: TGCAGTGCTAGTGGAGGGGTGGGAGGGGTAAGGTATGAGACCCAGTACTTC; CDR3 protein: CSASGGVGGVRYETQYF
clone size: many; V gene: TRBV9; J gene: TRBJ2-1; D gene: NA; CDR3 DNA: TGTGCCAGCAGCGTTGGGTCAGGGGTGTACAATGAGCAGTTCTTC; CDR3 protein: CASSVGSGVYNEQFF
clone size: few; V gene: TRBV2; J gene: TRBJ1-5; D gene: NA; CDR3 DNA: TGTGCCAGCAGTGAATCTGTGATCCTAGGGTATCAGCCCCAGCATTTT; CDR3 protein: CASSESVILGYQPQHF
clone size: many; V gene: TRBV30; J gene: TRBJ1-6; D gene: NA; CDR3 DNA: TGTGCCTGGAGTGCAGCAGGGAGGTATTCACCCCTCCACTTT; CDR3 protein: CAWSAAGRYSPLHF
clone size: NA; V gene: TRBV28; J gene: TRBJ1-1; D gene: NA; CDR3 DNA: TGTGCCAGCAACCGGTTGGTAGAAGCTTTCTTT; CDR3 protein: CASNRLVEAFF
clone size: many; V gene: TRBV20-1; J gene: TRBJ2-1; D gene: TRBD2; CDR3 DNA: TGCAGTGGTTCAACGGGAGGGCCGGAGGATGAGCAGTTCTTC; CDR3 protein: CSGSTGGPEDEQFF
clone size: NA; V gene: TRBV5-1; J gene: TRBJ1-2; D gene: NA; CDR3 DNA: TGCGCCAGCAGTTCGGGAGGGTCGGACTATGGCTACACCTTC; CDR3 protein: CASSSGGSDYGYTF
clone size: NA; V gene: TRBV6-1; J gene: TRBJ2-7; D gene: TRBD1; CDR3 DNA: TGTGCCAGCAGCTCCCGGGACAGTAACGCTTACGAGCAGTACTTC; CDR3 protein: CASSSRDSNAYEQYF
clone size: few; V gene: TRBV4-1; J gene: TRBJ2-2; D gene: TRBD1; CDR3 DNA: TGCGCCGGCAGCCAACGGACAGGGGGAGTCGGGGAGCTGTTTTTT; CDR3 protein: CAGSQRTGGVGELFF
clone size: NA; V gene: TRBV29-1; J gene: TRBJ2-7; D gene: NA; CDR3 DNA: TGCAGCGTTTGGAACCGACGCTACGAGCAGTACTTC; CDR3 protein: CSVWNRRYEQYF
clone size: NA; V gene: TRBV7-6; J gene: TRBJ2-7; D gene: NA; CDR3 DNA: TGTGCCAGCAGCTTAGAAGGGGTATACTCCTACGAGCAGTACTTC; CDR3 protein: CASSLEGVYSYEQYF
clone size: once; V gene: TRBV11-1; J gene: TRBJ2-7; D gene: NA; CDR3 DNA: TGTGCCAGCAGTCTTTCAATGAAGGATGGCGAGCAGTACTTC; CDR3 protein: CASSLSMKDGEQYF
clone size: many; V gene: TRBV7-8; J gene: TRBJ2-3; D gene: NA; CDR3 DNA: TGTGCCAGCAGCTTAGCGCGTTTGGGAGTGGGGTCGCAGTATTTT; CDR3 protein: CASSLARLGVGSQYF
clone size: many; V gene: TRBV6-2/TRBV6-3; J gene: TRBJ2-5; D gene: NA; CDR3 DNA: TGTGCCAGCAGTTACTCAGGACCTCCGGAGACCCAGTACTTC; CDR3 protein: CASSYSGPPETQYF
clone size: NA; V gene: TRBV27; J gene: TRBJ1-6; D gene: NA; CDR3 DNA: TGTGCCAGCAGTTCCACAGCGCCCGCTTCACCCCTCCACTTT; CDR3 protein: CASSSTAPASPLHF
clone size: few; V gene: TRBV27; J gene: TRBJ1-6; D gene: TRBD1; CDR3 DNA: TGTGCCAGCAGTTGGGGACAGGGGAATTCACCCCTCCACTTT; CDR3 protein: CASSWGQGNSPLHF
clone size: NA; V gene: TRBV6-1; J gene: TRBJ2-1; D gene: TRBD2; CDR3 DNA: TGTGCCAGCAGTTCCCCCCGGAGCGGGGGGGCCAATGAGCAGTTCTTC; CDR3 protein: CASSSPRSGGANEQFF
clone size: many; V gene: TRBV5-1; J gene: TRBJ1-1; D gene: NA; CDR3 DNA: TGCGCCAGCAGCGAGCGGGGCGGGAGCACTGAAGCTTTCTTT; CDR3 protein: CASSERGGSTEAFF
clone size: many; V gene: TRBV28; J gene: TRBJ2-7; D gene: TRBD2; CDR3 DNA: TGTGCCAGCGACGACGGTAAAGGGACTATTTACGAGCAGTACTTC; CDR3 protein: CASDDGKGTIYEQYF
clone size: once; V gene: TRBV6-2/TRBV6-3; J gene: TRBJ1-1; D gene: NA; CDR3 DNA: TGTGCCAGCATTCCCCCACATCGAGGGAACACTGAAGCTTTCTTT; CDR3 protein: CASIPPHRGNTEAFF
clone size: NA; V gene: TRBV30; J gene: TRBJ2-3; D gene: NA; CDR3 DNA: TGTGCCTGGAACGGGATAAGCACAGATACGCAGTATTTT; CDR3 protein: CAWNGISTDTQYF
clone size: few; V gene: TRBV27; J gene: TRBJ1-2; D gene: NA; CDR3 DNA: TGTGCCAGCAGTACGACAGATAACTATGGCTACACCTTC; CDR3 protein: CASSTTDNYGYTF
clone size: many; V gene: TRBV27; J gene: TRBJ2-7; D gene: NA; CDR3 DNA: NA; CDR3 protein: CASSTSGGPYEQYF
clone size: NA; V gene: TRBV19; J gene: TRBJ1-2; D gene: NA; CDR3 DNA: TGTGCCAGTAGGCCACTTGAGTGGAATGGCTACACCTTC; CDR3 protein: CASRPLEWNGYTF
clone size: few; V gene: TRBV29-1; J gene: TRBJ1-1; D gene: TRBD1; CDR3 DNA: TGCAGCGTCCTAGGACAGGGGCAGATGAACACTGAAGCTTTCTTT; CDR3 protein: CSVLGQGQMNTEAFF
clone size: NA; V gene: TRBV27; J gene: TRBJ2-6; D gene: NA; CDR3 DNA: TGTGCCAGCAGCCCCCTAGCCCACTCTGGGGCCAACGTCCTGACTTTC; CDR3 protein: CASSPLAHSGANVLTF
clone size: NA; V gene: TRBV6-2/TRBV6-3; J gene: TRBJ2-3; D gene: TRBD2; CDR3 DNA: TGTGCCAGCAGTGTGGCTAGCGGGAATACAGATACGCAGTATTTT; CDR3 protein: CASSVASGNTDTQYF